This T cell receptor (beta chain) came from a study of T cells in Graves' hyperthyroidism and ophthalmopathy. TCR beta CDR3 regions were amplified from RNA. The TCR CDR3 was amplified in a first-round RT-PCR using the HTBI primer set. Each CDR3 protein gets one entry after TCRdb re-called the multiplex PCR reads with MiXCR. The sample carries roughly 98,000 distinct CDR3 sequences, approximately 39% recorded once. V lost 3 bases, J lost 6 bases, and 9 bases lay in between. Germline CDR1 reads SEHNR; CDR2 reads FQNEAQ (reference sequence). The CDR3 contains 14 residues. This clonotype has a count of ten or more. Its matching antigen is unknown. Study findings and constraints: Stable hyperthyroidism and ophthalmopathy were separated using 13 V-J signatures.

Researchers defined stable Graves' hyperthyroidism as no ophthalmopathy progression within 18 months. Patients having uncontrolled infection, another autoimmune disease, pregnancy or lactation were not included. Diagnoses were established using clinical symptoms, serum thyroxine and TRAb, thyroid ultrasound and orbital computed tomography. The sample taken for sequencing was peripheral blood or thyroid tissue (not recorded which). This chain joins TRBV7-9 and TRBJ1-6, with D hard to call. The source of this sequence is a young woman with Graves' hyperthyroidism. CDR3 in amino acids: CASSFWQLNSPLHF. DNA of the CDR3: TGTGCCAGCAGCTTTTGGCAGCTTAATTCACCCCTCCACTTT.